This T cell receptor (beta chain) was sequenced in a study of beta chain features in type 1 diabetes. Study details: Patients shared similar age, gender and cell yields with healthy donors.

It was one heparinised blood draw, averaging about 120 mL, that each donor gave. V shed 4 bases and J shed 4 bases, with 15 bases lying between them. CDR1 is MGHRA and CDR2 is YSYEKL in the germline V gene. The CDR3 extends over 15 amino acids. The authors reverse transcribed all of the isolated RNA, so sequencing captured expressed TCRB transcripts. Read counts averaged around 3.6 million for samples of naive, central memory and regulatory T cells. Method: immunoSEQ multiplex PCR; TCRdb's copy keeps in-frame clones and lacks some. The data hold about 320,000 clones, with 13% to 15% observed a single time. This clone was detected a few times.

This sequence was found in a man aged 30 to 39 in good health. The rearrangement links TRBV4-1 to TRBJ2-3; D may be TRBD2 (6 bases). The sample taken for sequencing was central memory CD4+ T cells from blood. The CDR3 nucleotides read TGCGCCAGCAGCCGCGCAGGGACTGCCGCAGATACGCAGTATTTT. The encoded protein is CASSRAGTAADTQYF.